Below are 31 T cell receptor beta chains sequenced from a single sample in a study of shared clonotypes between healthy human individuals. Sequenced by immunoSEQ multiplex PCR; TCRdb stores in-frame clones only, minus some. This table has over 2 million clones, 85% to 95% appearing once. Sequenced input: naive CD4+ T cells sorted from blood. Documented subset: CD45RA+ positively selected. The source is a man younger than 35 in good health.

The chain carries TRBV4-1 and TRBJ2-4, with 8 bases lining up with TRBD2. This CDR3 is built from 17 residues. Germline CDR1 and CDR2: MGHRA and YSYEKL. V trimming: 5 bases; J trimming: 3 bases; junction bases outside the gene matches: 12. The CDR3 here is CASSAPGTSIVKNIQYF. The DNA of the CDR3 is TGCGCCAGCAGCGCCCCCGGGACTAGTATCGTCAAAAACATTCAGTACTTC.

The chain joins TRBV2 to TRBJ2-5; D is unresolved. The DNA end is a closer match to TRBJ2-7, so the J assignment may be wrong. This CDR3 is built from 12 residues. The germline V gene has CDR1 SNHLY and CDR2 FYNNEI. The CDR3 DNA follows: TGTGCCAGCAGTGAGAGCTCCTACGAGCAGTACTTC. Translated: CASSESSYEQYF.

A note on this clone: Other DNA sequences within the sample encode an identical CDR3. J is TRBJ1-3 and V is TRBV5-1; possibly TRBD1 for D (5 bases). The V end lost 3 bases, the J end lost 2 bases, and 9 bases lay between the germline ends. The CDR3 has 14 residues. Germline V gives CDR1 SGHRS, CDR2 YFSETQ. CDR3 loop: CASSSGGTGNTIYF. The CDR3 nucleotides read TGCGCCAGCAGCTCCGGGGGGACTGGAAACACCATATATTTT.

V usage is TRBV10-2 and J usage is TRBJ1-6; D is unclear. The CDR3 is made up of 15 amino acids. The V end lost 0 bases, the J end lost 13 bases, and 16 bases lay between the germline ends. Germline V lookup: CDR1 WSHSY, CDR2 SAAADI. The CDR3 nucleotides read TGCGCCAGCAGTGAGTCGAGCGGTATAACTGTTCCCCTCCACTTT. Translation gives CASSESSGITVPLHF.

This clone occurred a few times. The chain is built from TRBV6-1 and TRBJ2-7; TRBD2 matches 8 bases. Germline assignment: CDR1 MNHNS and CDR2 SASEGT. The V gene end was trimmed by 10 bases and the J gene end by 0 bases; junction bases not matched to a gene: 11. The CDR3 has 15 amino acids. The CDR3 DNA follows: TGTGCCATCTGCGCACTGGCGGGGGGCTCCTACGAGCAGTACTTC. Translating it yields CAICALAGGSYEQYF.

The CDR3 is CASSLARKIIYEQYF. The CDR3 DNA sequence: TGTGCCAGCAGCTTGGCTAGGAAGATAATCTACGAGCAGTACTTC. The V and J genes are TRBV5-5 and TRBJ2-7; no reliable D call. CDR1 and CDR2 from the germline V gene are SGHKS and YYEKEE (reference sequence). V was trimmed by 0 bases and J by 3 bases, leaving 13 bases between them. This CDR3 is 15 amino acids long.

This chain links TRBV11-2 with TRBJ1-4; TRBD1 matches at 8 bases. The CDR3 extends over 16 amino acids. CDR1 SGHAT and CDR2 FQNNGV come from the germline V gene. V lost 4 bases, J lost 3 bases, and 7 bases stayed unmatched. CDR3 nucleotides: TGTGCCAGCAGCTACTCGGGACAGGTAGCTAATGAAAAACTGTTTTTT. This sequence encodes CASSYSGQVANEKLFF.

The chain links TRBV30 to TRBJ1-3; weak D call: TRBD1 (5 bases). Germline loops: CDR1 GTSNPN, CDR2 SVGIG (reference sequence). The CDR3 covers 10 residues. The CDR3 loop reads CATGGALLYF. In DNA, the CDR3 is TGTGCTACCGGGGGAGCTCTCCTATATTTT.

Regarding this clone: The identical CDR3 is also encoded by other nucleotide sequences in the sample. V gene TRBV6-6 combines with J gene TRBJ2-2, with D maybe TRBD2 (6 bases). The CDR3 sequence is 14 residues long. Germline values: CDR1 MNHNY, CDR2 SVGAGI (reference sequence). Between the trimmed V and J ends, which lost 0 bases and 5 bases, there was a span of 7 bases. The CDR3 here is CASSYSGGTGELFF. CDR3 coding DNA: TGTGCCAGCAGTTACTCGGGGGGAACCGGGGAGCTGTTTTTT.

The chain links TRBV30 to TRBJ2-3; 7 nucleotides line up with TRBD2. This CDR3 region has 12 residues. With V trimmed by 7 bases and J by 4 bases, 5 bases remained unmatched. Germline lookup yields CDR1 GTSNPN and CDR2 SVGIG (reference sequence). This chain's CDR3 is CALSGNSDTQYF. The CDR3 bases are TGTGCCTTGAGCGGGAACTCAGATACGCAGTATTTT.

This rearrangement joins TRBV21-1 to TRBJ2-6; TRBD1, as called in the table, went unchecked against the DNA. TRBV21-1 is shown as a pseudogene. This CDR3 spans 15 amino acids. CDR3 region: CASSVTGSGANVLTF. Written as DNA, the CDR3 is TGTGCCAGCAGTGTCACAGGGTCTGGGGCCAACGTCCTGACTTTC.

The rearrangement uses TRBV7-9 and TRBJ2-3, with TRBD2 matching 9 bases. Germline-derived CDR1 and CDR2 are SEHNR and FQNEAQ (reference sequence). The CDR3 runs 15 residues. Unmatched junction bases numbered 10, after V lost 5 bases and J lost 7 bases. This CDR3 is CASSLIAGENNTQYF. The CDR3 region has the DNA TGTGCCAGCAGCCTCATAGCGGGAGAGAATAATACGCAGTATTTT.

This chain links TRBV6-5 with TRBJ1-2, with a weak D call TRBD1 (6 bases). This CDR3 is 13 amino acids long. Between the trimmed V and J ends, which lost 6 bases and 4 bases, there was a span of 12 bases. The germline CDR1 and CDR2 sequences are MNHEY and SVGAGI. CDR3 region: CASRRATGYGYTF. The CDR3 DNA sequence: TGTGCCAGCAGAAGAGCGACAGGCTATGGCTACACCTTC.

This clone was counted once. The chain combines TRBV11-2 with TRBJ2-7; TRBD1 matches at 9 bases. Trimming took 1 base from V and 7 from J; bases not matched to a gene: 8. The CDR3 spans 15 residues. The germline gives CDR1 SGHAT, CDR2 FQNNGV. The CDR3, as DNA: TGTGCCAGCAGCTTAGGTGGGACAGGGATCTCGGAGCAGTACTTC. Translated, it gives CASSLGGTGISEQYF.

The chain links TRBV30 to TRBJ2-2; 12 bases map to TRBD2. J gave up 8 bases and V 7 bases, and 11 bases lay outside the gene matches. This CDR3 is built from 15 residues. Germline V lookup: CDR1 GTSNPN, CDR2 SVGIG (reference sequence). In nucleotides, the CDR3 is TGTGCCTCCTCGAACTTTGGGACTAGCGGGGGGGAGCTGTTTTTT. Translating gives CASSNFGTSGGELFF.

This rearrangement joins TRBV10-3 to TRBJ2-1; TRBD1 matches 8 bases. The length of the CDR3 is 14 residues. The junction had 6 bases not matched to a gene; V was cut back by 5 bases and J by 6 bases. Germline-derived CDR1 and CDR2 are ENHRY and SYGVKD. CDR3 amino acids: CAISQDREFNEQFF. CDR3 in DNA: TGTGCCATCAGTCAGGACAGGGAGTTCAATGAGCAGTTCTTC.

As regards this clone: Other DNA sequences from this sample encode an identical CDR3 as well. This chain connects TRBV5-6 to TRBJ1-2; D call uncertain. This CDR3 contains 13 residues. Trimming removed 2 bases from V and 5 bases from J, with 10 bases in between. Germline V lookup: CDR1 SGHDT, CDR2 YYEEEE. The CDR3 DNA sequence: TGTGCCAGCAGCTTAGAACAGACGTATGGCTACACCTTC. It codes for CASSLEQTYGYTF. Combining the CDR3 with reference TRBV5-6 and TRBJ1-2 gives the whole variable domain DAGVTQSPTHLIKTRGQQVTLRCSPKSGHDTVSWYQQALGQGPQFIFQYYEEEERQRGNFPDRFSGHQFPNYSSELNVNALLLGDSALYLCASSLEQTYGYTFGSGTRLTVV.

This chain connects TRBV18 to TRBJ1-3, with no clear D. CDR3 length: 15 amino acids. The V end lost 5 bases, the J end lost 2 bases, and 13 bases lay between the germline ends. Germline assignment: CDR1 KGHSH and CDR2 LQKENI. CDR3 DNA sequence: TGTGCCAGCTCATCCGCGGACGGAACTGGAAACACCATATATTTT. Translation gives CASSSADGTGNTIYF.

This rearrangement joins TRBV5-1 to TRBJ2-2, with D maybe TRBD1 (5 bases). The CDR3 runs 16 residues. The V gene lost 1 base and the J gene lost 2 bases, with 12 bases spanning the gap. Germline V lookup: CDR1 SGHRS, CDR2 YFSETQ. This chain's CDR3 is CASSLSGPPNTGELFF. CDR3 nucleotide sequence: TGCGCCAGCAGCTTGTCAGGGCCTCCCAACACCGGGGAGCTGTTTTTT.

The V call is TRBV7-9, the J call TRBJ2-1; D possibly corresponds to TRBD1 (6 bases). The ends were cut back, 5 bases at V and 0 bases at J, with 23 bases in the middle. CDR1 and CDR2 (germline): SEHNR, FQNEAQ (reference sequence). This CDR3 region has 19 residues. Here the CDR3 reads CASSRFLEQGLSSYNEQFF. The CDR3 coding sequence is TGTGCCAGCAGCCGCTTTCTGGAACAGGGCCTAAGCTCCTACAATGAGCAGTTCTTC.

The chain recombines TRBV7-9 with TRBJ2-5; TRBD2 aligns across 14 bases. Germline CDR1 reads SEHNR; CDR2 reads FQNEAQ (reference sequence). CDR3 length equals 17 residues. Losses at the gene ends were 2 bases for V and 6 bases for J; bases not matched to a gene: 8. For the CDR3, the DNA is TGTGCCAGCAGCTTAAATGGACTAGCGGGGGGTAGGAAGACCCAGTACTTC. Amino acid sequence: CASSLNGLAGGRKTQYF.

Remarks on this clone: The identical CDR3 is also encoded by other nucleotide sequences in the sample. The V gene is TRBV5-1, the J gene TRBJ2-2, with D hard to call. The CDR3 is made up of 15 amino acids. CDR1 SGHRS and CDR2 YFSETQ come from the germline V gene. The V end was cut by 4 bases, the J end by 0 bases, with 10 bases between. As DNA, the CDR3 is TGCGCCAGCAGCCTCCCAGGCCCGAACACCGGGGAGCTGTTTTTT. Protein sequence: CASSLPGPNTGELFF.

V is TRBV29-1 and J is TRBJ2-5, with TRBD2 matching 13 bases. Germline V gene sequence: CDR1 SQVTM, CDR2 ANQGSEA. V was clipped by 7 bases and J by 0 bases; unmatched bases: 2. The CDR3 length is 14 residues. Here the CDR3 reads CSAGTSGNQETQYF. The CDR3 nucleotides read TGCAGCGCCGGGACTAGCGGGAACCAAGAGACCCAGTACTTC. The full variable domain, its missing parts supplied by reference TRBV29-1 and TRBJ2-5, is SAVISQKPSRDICQRGTSLTIQCQVDSQVTMMFWYRQQPGQSLTLIATANQGSEATYESGFVIDKFPISRPNLTFSTLTVSNMSPEDSSIYLCSAGTSGNQETQYFGPGTRLLVL.

Points on this clone: Other nucleotide sequences in the sample specify the same CDR3. This chain joins TRBV27 and TRBJ2-6; D remains unclear. Germline V gives CDR1 MNHEY, CDR2 SMNVEV (reference sequence). Trimming left V 4 bases short and J 0 bases short, with 7 bases between. This CDR3 region has 15 residues. The DNA of the CDR3 is TGTGCCAGCAGTTCATTAGGCTCTGGGGCCAACGTCCTGACTTTC. Translation gives CASSSLGSGANVLTF. The full variable domain, rest sourced from reference TRBV27 and TRBJ2-6, is EAQVTQNPRYLITVTGKKLTVTCSQNMNHEYMSWYRQDPGLGLRQIYYSMNVEVTDKGDVPEGYKVSRKEKRNFPLILESPSPNQTSLYFCASSSLGSGANVLTFGAGSRLTVL.

The chain is built from TRBV7-3 and TRBJ2-3, with a tentative D call TRBD2 (6 bases). This CDR3 contains 15 residues. Germline V lookup: CDR1 SGHTA, CDR2 FQGTGA. With 5 bases removed from V and 9 bases from J, the gap between germline ends came to 21 bases. The CDR3 here is CASSPLAGSADTQYF. CDR3 sequence (DNA): TGTGCCAGCAGCCCTCTCGCGGGGTCAGCGGACACGCAGTATTTT.

This chain joins TRBV25-1 and TRBJ2-2, with TRBD1 as a possible D gene (5 bases). V was cut by 3 bases and J by 7 bases, with 15 bases left in between. The CDR3 has 15 residues. CDR1 and CDR2 from the germline V gene are MGHDK and SYGVNS. CDR3 nucleotides: TGTGCCAGCAGTGAGTTGGGGCCGGTTAGCGGGGAGCTGTTTTTT. This sequence encodes CASSELGPVSGELFF. The complete variable domain, with remaining parts taken from reference TRBV25-1 and TRBJ2-2, reads EADIYQTPRYLVIGTGKKITLECSQTMGHDKMYWYQQDPGMELHLIHYSYGVNSTEKGDLSSESTVSRIRTEHFPLTLESARPSHTSQYLCASSELGPVSGELFFGEGSRLTVL.

V gene TRBV25-1 combines with J gene TRBJ2-7, with D possibly called TRBD1 or TRBD2 (5 bases each). Germline CDR1 reads MGHDK; CDR2 reads SYGVNS. This CDR3 is built from 13 residues. Trimming removed 9 bases at V and 3 bases at J, with 15 bases between. CDR3 loop: CASIGASYYEQYF. The DNA of the CDR3 is TGTGCCAGTATCGGGGCCTCCTACTACGAGCAGTACTTC.

The CDR3 region has the DNA TGCGCCAGCAAAGGTCGGGGAGGTGAGCAGTTCTTC. It is translated as CASKGRGGEQFF. The J gene is TRBJ2-1, the V gene TRBV10-2; TRBD2 might be the D (6 bases). The CDR3 sequence is 12 residues long. Trimming removed 7 bases at V and 9 bases at J, with 13 bases between. CDR1 and CDR2 (germline): WSHSY, SAAADI.

V usage is TRBV9 and J usage is TRBJ2-1; 8 bases match TRBD2. The CDR3 covers 15 residues. Unmatched junction bases numbered 10, after V lost 3 bases and J lost 8 bases. Germline V gene lookup returns CDR1 SGDLS and CDR2 YYNGEE. CDR3 coding DNA: TGTGCCAGCAGCGAAACGGGGGGGCATCCCCATGAGCAGTTCTTC. It yields the protein CASSETGGHPHEQFF.

About this clone itself: Other nucleotide sequences from this sample produce the same CDR3. The chain couples TRBV18 to TRBJ1-5, with TRBD1 matching over 8 bases. Looked up from germline, CDR1 is KGHSH and CDR2 is LQKENI. V shed 6 bases, J shed 2 bases, and the junction held 3 bases outside the gene matches. CDR3 length equals 14 residues. CDR3: CASSQGQGNQPQHF. CDR3 in DNA: TGTGCCAGCTCTCAGGGACAGGGCAATCAGCCCCAGCATTTT. The full variable domain, completed using reference TRBV18 and TRBJ1-5, is NAGVMQNPRHLVRRRGQEARLRCSPMKGHSHVYWYRQLPEEGLKFMVYLQKENIIDESGMPKERFSAEFPKEGPSILRIQQVVRGDSAAYFCASSQGQGNQPQHFGDGTRLSIL.

The chain links TRBV27 to TRBJ1-5; D is uncertain. The CDR3 is 14 amino acids. V was cut by 7 bases and J by 1 base, with 11 bases left in between. CDR1 MNHEY and CDR2 SMNVEV come from the germline V gene (reference sequence). This CDR3 is CASKSAGSNQPQHF. CDR3 coding DNA: TGTGCCAGCAAATCCGCGGGCAGCAATCAGCCCCAGCATTTT.